A single sample gave rise to the 5 T cell receptor beta chains below, sequenced in a study of blood T cell repertoires in COVID-19. Some clones are missing from TCRdb's copy, which holds only in-frame ones; the method was immunoSEQ multiplex PCR. The sample includes about 170,000 clones, approximately 88% of them seen just once. The sample was peripheral blood. Every receptor here comes from an older woman with acute or convalescent COVID-19.

The V and J genes are TRBV23-1 and TRBJ1-4, with 9 bases matching TRBD1. TRBV23-1 is designated an ORF whose function remains uncertain. The CDR3 length is 16 residues. The junction had 10 bases not matched to a gene; V was cut back by 3 bases and J by 8 bases. The CDR3: CASSHYRDRVVEKLFF. DNA of the CDR3: TGCGCCAGCAGTCACTACCGGGACAGGGTGGTCGAAAAACTGTTTTTT.

The chain is built from TRBV2 and TRBJ2-3; 12 bases agree with TRBD2. Germline-derived CDR1 and CDR2 are SNHLY and FYNNEI. The ends lost 5 bases at V and 1 base at J; junction bases unmatched: 1. This CDR3 spans 15 amino acids. The CDR3 DNA is TGTGCCAGCAGTCGGACTAGCGGGGGCACAGATACGCAGTATTTT. Translating gives CASSRTSGGTDTQYF.

V usage is TRBV6-5 and J usage is TRBJ1-1; unclear D gene. The CDR3 contains 15 residues. Germline CDR1 MNHEY, CDR2 SVGAGI. Trimming shortened V by 2 bases and J by 0 bases, and 10 bases separated the two germline ends. The CDR3 sequence: CASSYGKNMNTEAFF. For the CDR3, the DNA is TGTGCCAGCAGTTACGGCAAGAACATGAACACTGAAGCTTTCTTT.

As regards this clone: One junction end does not reproduce the germline sequence, and a read error may be involved. V gene TRBV11-3 combines with J gene TRBJ2-5; no definite D call. From germline, CDR1 is SGHNT and CDR2 YENEEA. The CDR3 has 15 residues. CDR3 nucleotide sequence: TGTGCCAGCAGCCTAGAAAGGCCGCCCGGGGAGACCCAGTACTTC. Translation gives CASSLERPPGETQYF.

V gene TRBV27 combines with J gene TRBJ1-2; perhaps TRBD1 as D (6 bases). Trimming removed 5 bases at V and 8 bases at J, with 15 bases between. Germline V gene sequence: CDR1 MNHEY, CDR2 SMNVEV (reference sequence). The CDR3 runs 13 residues. The DNA for the CDR3 is TGTGCCAGCAGTCTTAGGGGGATGTGGGGCTACACCTTC. Translation: CASSLRGMWGYTF.